The 9 T cell receptor beta chains reported below all come from one sample, sequenced in a study of spatial heterogeneity in lung cancer. TCRdb called the 5' RACE reads again in MiXCR, with one record for every CDR3 protein. There are fewer than 25,000 distinct CDR3 sequences in the sample; approximately 3.3% occur only once, and more than 25% lies in the top ten. Stated time point: sample taken at primary tumor resection. The study sequenced unsorted whole RNA from tumor, nontumor lung or frozen PBMC. The sample in question was PBMCs, obtained at surgery. The receptors here all came from a female donor with early-stage non-small cell lung cancer.

This clonotype was counted many times. This chain connects TRBV9 to TRBJ2-2, with D uncertain. V lost 0 bases and J lost 7, with 4 bases in between. CDR1 is SGDLS, CDR2 YYNGEE, per germline. The CDR3 has 12 residues. CDR3 nucleotides: TGTGCCAGCAGCGTAGAGGTCGGGGAGCTGTTTTTT. It translates to CASSVEVGELFF.

This clonotype was counted ten times or more. This sequence joins TRBV18 and TRBJ2-7; D might be TRBD1 or TRBD2, each matching 5 bases. Per the germline V gene, CDR1 is KGHSH and CDR2 is LQKENI. The CDR3 is made up of 13 amino acids. The ends were cut back, 3 bases at V and 1 base at J, with 7 bases in the middle. CDR3 sequence reads: CASSPGRSYEQYF. Here the CDR3 DNA reads TGTGCCAGCTCACCGGGACGATCCTACGAGCAGTACTTC. Based on the CDR3 plus reference TRBV18 and TRBJ2-7, the full variable domain is NAGVMQNPRHLVRRRGQEARLRCSPMKGHSHVYWYRQLPEEGLKFMVYLQKENIIDESGMPKERFSAEFPKEGPSILRIQQVVRGDSAAYFCASSPGRSYEQYFGPGTRLTVT.

This clonotype was picked up many times. The rearrangement uses TRBV5-1 and TRBJ2-5; TRBD1 is a possible D gene (7 bases). Trimming stripped 1 base from V and 4 bases from J, with 11 bases between. The germline gives CDR1 SGHRS, CDR2 YFSETQ. The length of the CDR3 is 14 residues. CDR3 residues: CASSLFQGGETQYF. Written as DNA, the CDR3 is TGCGCCAGCAGCTTGTTCCAGGGGGGAGAGACCCAGTACTTC.

This clonotype showed up many times. V gene TRBV20-1 combines with J gene TRBJ1-1; TRBD1 is a possible D gene (6 bases). V shed 6 bases and J shed 5 bases, with 16 bases lying between them. The CDR3 is 13 residues long. In germline, CDR1 is DFQATT, CDR2 SNEGSKA (reference sequence). The CDR3 DNA is TGCAGTGCCCCGCGGCAGGGGAGGACTGAAGCTTTCTTT. Encoded protein: CSAPRQGRTEAFF.

This clonotype was observed many times. The V gene is TRBV7-2, the J gene TRBJ2-4, with 9 bases lining up with TRBD2. Trimming cost V 2 bases and J 0 bases; bases outside gene matches: 14. CDR1 and CDR2 (germline): SGHTA, FQGNSA. CDR3 length equals 20 residues. The CDR3 DNA follows: TGTGCCAGCAGCTTACCCCGCACGGCGGGAGGGTTTCTAGCCAAAAACATTCAGTACTTC. Its protein product is CASSLPRTAGGFLAKNIQYF.

This clonotype has ten or more counts. V gene TRBV19 combines with J gene TRBJ2-7; D not resolved. V was clipped by 10 bases and J by 0 bases, with 22 bases between them. The CDR3 runs 16 residues. The germline V gene has CDR1 LNHDA and CDR2 SQIVND (reference sequence). The CDR3 nucleotides are TGTGCCACCTCAAATCCGGGTCGCACGGCCTCCTACGAGCAGTACTTC. This gives the protein CATSNPGRTASYEQYF.

This clonotype occurred many times. V usage is TRBV20-1 and J usage is TRBJ1-2; D is perhaps TRBD1 (6 bases). Per germline, CDR1 DFQATT and CDR2 SNEGSKA (reference sequence). The CDR3 covers 14 residues. V lost 5 bases to trimming and J lost 8 bases, with 21 bases between them. The CDR3 region has the DNA TGCAGTGCTCATCAGGGGATCGAGTCAGAAGGCTACACCTTC. Residues: CSAHQGIESEGYTF.

In this sample, this clonotype turned up many times. The V gene is TRBV15, the J gene TRBJ2-1, with D perhaps assigned TRBD1 or TRBD2 (5 bases each). Germline V lookup: CDR1 LNHNV, CDR2 YYDKDF (reference sequence). CDR3 length: 16 residues. V shed 0 bases and J shed 5 bases, with 14 bases lying between them. The CDR3 region is CATSREGVRLNNEQFF. The CDR3 DNA reads TGTGCCACCAGCAGAGAGGGGGTGAGACTCAACAATGAGCAGTTCTTC.

This clonotype was detected a few times. This chain joins TRBV7-9 and TRBJ1-3, with D hard to call. Germline assignment: CDR1 SEHNR and CDR2 FQNEAQ (reference sequence). The CDR3 consists of 13 residues. V lost 1 base and J lost 2, with 3 bases in between. Written as DNA, the CDR3 is TGTGCCAGCAGCTTAGTTCCTGGAAACACCATATATTTT. It yields the protein CASSLVPGNTIYF.